This section outlines one TCR beta chain sequence together with its context. There is no known antigen for this receptor. No per-base quality is available; no much larger clone lies one base away. The CDR3 regions of human TCRbeta chains were analyzed by immunosequencing. The study's processing was this. TCRs in the repertoires were compared against a reference library of SARS-CoV-2-specific TCRs that had been generated with the MIRA antigen-specificity platform. Breadth meant the fraction of unique TCRs that were SARS-CoV-2-associated, whereas depth meant the fraction of total T cells that were SARS-CoV-2-associated. Using the MIRA data, every spike-specific TCR was mapped to the spike region that the TCR reacted to and assigned to either a CD4 or a CD8 class. Log10-transformed breadth and depth values were compared by one-way ANOVA with Sidak's multiple comparisons tests. In TCRdb, the immuneACCESS table is reduced to in-frame sequences with V and J assigned. These tables do not hold every clone; where another copy was compared, an unresolved V gene accounts for under half, and the others remain unexplained. V and J calls and clone size are those listed in that table; D and trimming were worked out from the DNA. For this sample the table gives more than 100,000 clones, of which about nine tenths were detected only once. Clones ranked in the top ten supply 2% to 3% of the sample.

The data belong to a study of T cell responses to AZD1222 COVID-19 vaccine (dated by TCRdb to the early 2020s). Background on the whole study: TCR sequencing covered more than 230 trial participants: roughly 200 given two doses of AZD1222 and about 26 given two doses of MenACWY control vaccine. Trial participants were enrolled into age subgroups of 18-55, 56-69 and 70-plus years, which contained approximately 150, 30 and 60 TCR-sequenced participants, respectively. The study at large found these results: Epitopes outside the regions mutated in the B.1.351 and B.1.1.7 variants were reportedly recognized by nearly half of the unique spike-specific TCRs. CD4 TCRs associated with the vaccine covered the entire spike protein, and the dominant responses were in regions 160-218 and 743-854. No day 14 peak-response samples were available, so repertoires were characterized only after the peak T cell response. After two AZD1222 doses, spike-specific TCR breadth and depth were significantly higher than at day 0 and than in MenACWY recipients. In the small 56-69-year group, the increase in depth fell short of significance, most likely because of low power. Conclusions about previously exposed vaccinees are limited, since just six AZD1222 recipients were seropositive for SARS-CoV-2 at baseline. Most participants were white British and females outnumbered males, and the authors suggested that clonal diversity may have been underestimated.

The time point label, read with the paper, signifies: about 28 days (+/-7) after the second vaccine dose. AZD1222 recipients given second doses at about 4 weeks or at about 12 weeks were pooled, since spike-specific TCR depth and breadth were not found to differ between the two schedules. Vaccinee samples were obtained from the UK trials COV001 and COV002, which included a single-blind randomized controlled phase 2/3 trial of AZD1222 (ChAdOx1 nCoV-19) in healthy adults. Trial participant PBMC samples were collected at day 0 and day 28 after the second dose for TCRbeta chain sequencing. The CDR3 covers 13 residues, taking in both the cysteine and the phenylalanine. Here the CDR3 DNA is all that survives: 39 bases in frame from base 1. CDR1 KGHSH and CDR2 LQKENI were looked up in the germline V gene. V was cut back by 2 bases and J by 2 bases, leaving a gap of 6 bases between them.

The V and J genes are TRBV18 and TRBJ1-2; the D gene cannot be resolved reliably. This sequence originates from an adult who received the AZD1222 COVID-19 vaccine. The source was peripheral blood, collected 28 days after the second AZD1222 dose. At the DNA level, the sequence is TGTGCCAGCTCACCAGGGGAAAACTATGGCTACACCTTC. It encodes CASSPGENYGYTF.